This record concerns one T cell receptor (beta chain) sequence. These data belong to a study of blood T cell repertoires in COVID-19. Assay used: immunoSEQ multiplex PCR; TCRdb lists only in-frame clones, some missing. Of 50,000 to 85,000 clones detected, about four fifths appear once; the ten largest clones hold about 9.8%. With V trimmed by 5 bases and J by 3 bases, 13 bases remained unmatched. This CDR3 has 16 residues. CDR1 is LGHNA, CDR2 YNFKEQ, per germline. This chain joins TRBV4-2 and TRBJ2-7; 7 nucleotides match TRBD2. Source material: peripheral blood. The receptor comes from a human donor in a cohort sampled during active COVID-19. Written as DNA, the CDR3 is TGTGCCAGCAGCTCCCCGCGCGCGGGAGAAAACTACGAGCAGTACTTC. It is translated as CASSSPRAGENYEQYF.